The 10 T cell receptor beta chains listed next were all sequenced from one sample in a study of cytomegalovirus exposure and HLA in healthy donors. PCR employed 60 Vbeta and 13 Jbeta primers. TCRdb's copy holds only in-frame clones and misses some; the assay was immunoSEQ multiplex PCR. Of 99,000 or so clones detected, around three quarters appear once; the ten largest clones hold around 3%. Sequencing was carried out using PBMCs. These receptors were collected from a male donor in good health and CMV-seropositive.

This chain connects TRBV18 to TRBJ1-5, with TRBD1 as a possible D gene (5 bases). The V end lost 3 bases, the J end lost 1 base, and 10 bases lay between the germline ends. The CDR3 is 15 residues long. Germline assignment: CDR1 KGHSH and CDR2 LQKENI. The CDR3: CASSPVSGSNQPQHF. For the CDR3, the DNA is TGTGCCAGCTCACCGGTATCAGGGAGCAATCAGCCCCAGCATTTT. Complete variable domain (other parts from reference TRBV18 and TRBJ1-5): NAGVMQNPRHLVRRRGQEARLRCSPMKGHSHVYWYRQLPEEGLKFMVYLQKENIIDESGMPKERFSAEFPKEGPSILRIQQVVRGDSAAYFCASSPVSGSNQPQHFGDGTRLSIL.

This clone was observed a single time. V and J are TRBV9 and TRBJ1-1; D is unclear. V dropped 4 bases and J dropped 1 base, with 11 bases sitting between them. This CDR3 has 14 residues. The germline V gene has CDR1 SGDLS and CDR2 YYNGEE. The CDR3 loop is CASSPKQWNTEAFF. The CDR3 nucleotides are TGTGCCAGCAGCCCTAAACAGTGGAACACTGAAGCTTTCTTT.

The chain joins TRBV10-3 to TRBJ2-4; D perhaps matches TRBD1 (5 bases). The CDR3 consists of 16 residues. Trimming shortened V by 4 bases and J by 0 bases, and 13 bases separated the two germline ends. Germline CDR1 and CDR2: ENHRY and SYGVKD. This CDR3 is CAISGVRVLAKNIQYF. The CDR3 region has the DNA TGTGCCATCAGTGGGGTCAGGGTTCTAGCCAAAAACATTCAGTACTTC.

The gene calls are TRBV5-6 and TRBJ1-5, with a possible D match to TRBD1 (6 bases). CDR1 SGHDT and CDR2 YYEEEE come from the germline V gene. The V end was cut by 4 bases, the J end by 3 bases, with 11 bases between. This CDR3 is built from 14 residues. The CDR3 nucleotides read TGTGCCAGCAGCAAGGACAGCTACAATCAGCCCCAGCATTTT. Residues: CASSKDSYNQPQHF.

J is TRBJ1-2 and V is TRBV2, with 8 bases lining up with TRBD1. V gave up 9 bases and J gave up 2 bases; unmatched junction bases: 5. The V gene's germline CDR1 is SNHLY and CDR2 FYNNEI. There are 13 residues in the CDR3. CDR3 residues: CASARGLNYGYTF. CDR3 bases: TGTGCCAGTGCCAGGGGGCTGAACTATGGCTACACCTTC.

V usage is TRBV30 and J usage is TRBJ1-2; no firm D call. Between the trimmed V and J ends, which lost 3 bases and 0 bases, there was a span of 14 bases. CDR3 length: 15 residues. The V gene's germline CDR1 is GTSNPN and CDR2 SVGIG (reference sequence). CDR3 nucleotide sequence: TGTGCCTGGAGGCGTGATTCCAAAGCTAACTATGGCTACACCTTC. Amino acid sequence: CAWRRDSKANYGYTF.

The chain uses TRBV30 and TRBJ1-4; TRBD1 might be the D (5 bases). Germline V gene data show CDR1 as GTSNPN and CDR2 as SVGIG (reference sequence). The CDR3 is made up of 14 amino acids. The ends were cut back, 5 bases at V and 8 bases at J, with 18 bases in the middle. This CDR3 is CAWGWGEGAEKLFF. CDR3 bases: TGTGCCTGGGGTTGGGGTGAAGGGGCGGAAAAACTGTTTTTT.

This chain links TRBV2 with TRBJ1-2, with D possibly TRBD1 on 6 matching bases. The CDR3 runs 14 residues. V gave up 1 base and J gave up 7 bases, with 13 bases separating them. Germline V gene lookup returns CDR1 SNHLY and CDR2 FYNNEI. CDR3 sequence: CASSEGGGAAGYTF. DNA for the CDR3: TGTGCCAGCAGTGAAGGTGGGGGGGCGGCTGGCTACACCTTC.

The CDR3 DNA follows: TGTGCCAGCAGCTTGGCCGGACAGGAGGGCTATGGCTACACCTTC. This translates into CASSLAGQEGYGYTF. The chain links TRBV5-6 to TRBJ1-2, with TRBD1 matching 7 bases. V trimming: 0 bases; J trimming: 4 bases; junction bases outside the gene matches: 6. The CDR3 loop spans 15 amino acids. The germline gives CDR1 SGHDT, CDR2 YYEEEE.

J is TRBJ1-2 and V is TRBV6-1, with 9 bases matching TRBD1. This CDR3 region has 13 residues. Germline V CDR1 and CDR2: MNHNS, SASEGT. The V gene end was trimmed by 9 bases and the J gene end by 3 bases; junction bases not matched to a gene: 5. In DNA form, the CDR3 reads TGTGCCAGGAGACAGGGGGTGGACTATGGCTACACCTTC. Its translation is CARRQGVDYGYTF.